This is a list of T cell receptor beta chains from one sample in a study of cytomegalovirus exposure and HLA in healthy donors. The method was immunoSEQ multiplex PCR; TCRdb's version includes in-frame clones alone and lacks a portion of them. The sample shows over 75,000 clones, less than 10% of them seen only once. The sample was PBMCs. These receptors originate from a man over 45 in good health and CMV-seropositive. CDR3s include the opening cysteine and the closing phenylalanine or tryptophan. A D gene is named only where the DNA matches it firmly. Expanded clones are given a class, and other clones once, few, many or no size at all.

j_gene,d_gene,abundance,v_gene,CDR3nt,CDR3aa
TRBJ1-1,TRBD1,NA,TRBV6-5,TGTGCCAGCAGACCGCACAGGGGGCCGACCACTGAAGCTTTCTTT,CASRPHRGPTTEAFF
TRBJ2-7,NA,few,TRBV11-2,TGTGCCAGCAGCTTAGGAGAGGACGAGCAGTACTTC,CASSLGEDEQYF
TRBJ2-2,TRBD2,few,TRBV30,TGTGCCTGGGATAGCGGGTCAAACACCGGGGAGCTGTTTTTT,CAWDSGSNTGELFF
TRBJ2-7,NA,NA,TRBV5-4,TGTGCCAGCAGCTTGACGGCTTCGAGGGCCTACGAGCAGTACTTC,CASSLTASRAYEQYF
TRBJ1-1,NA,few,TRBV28,TGTGCCAGCAGTTTACTCCTCACAGGGAGGGACACTGAAGCTTTCTTT,CASSLLLTGRDTEAFF
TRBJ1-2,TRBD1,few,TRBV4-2,TGTGCCAGCAGCCAAGCGGTTGAGACAGGGTTTGGCTACACCTTC,CASSQAVETGFGYTF
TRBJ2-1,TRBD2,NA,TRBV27,TGTGCCAGCAGTTTGACTAGCGGGACCCATGAGCAGTTCTTC,CASSLTSGTHEQFF
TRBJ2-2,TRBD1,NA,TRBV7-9,TGTGCCAGCAGATCACCGGGACAGAAGAACACCGGGGAGCTGTTTTTT,CASRSPGQKNTGELFF
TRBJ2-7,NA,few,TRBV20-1,TGCAGTGCTAGATACAGGGACGAGCAGTACTTC,CSARYRDEQYF
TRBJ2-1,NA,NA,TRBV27,TGTGCCAGCAGTACTCCTCTCAATGAGCAGTTCTTC,CASSTPLNEQFF
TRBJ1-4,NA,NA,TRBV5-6,TGTGCCAGCAGCCTCCAGGTCCGGACTGGACTTAATGAAAAACTGTTTTTT,CASSLQVRTGLNEKLFF
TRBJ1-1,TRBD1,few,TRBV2,TGTGCCAGCAGTGGGGACAGGGCGGGCACTGAAGCTTTCTTT,CASSGDRAGTEAFF
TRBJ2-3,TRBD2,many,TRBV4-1,TGCGCCAGCAGCCGTGAGCGGGAGGGCCTGGATACGCAGTATTTT,CASSREREGLDTQYF
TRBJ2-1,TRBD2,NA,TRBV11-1,TGTGCCAGCAGCTTAGTGGGACTAGCGGGAATACCTTCCTACAATGAGCAGTTCTTC,CASSLVGLAGIPSYNEQFF
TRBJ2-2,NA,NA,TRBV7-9,TGTGCCAGCAGCCCCTCTCGGGCCGGGGAGCTGTTTTTT,CASSPSRAGELFF
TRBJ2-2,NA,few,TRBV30,TGTGCCTGGAGTAACGAAGTCAGGGGGAACACCGGGGAGCTGTTTTTT,CAWSNEVRGNTGELFF
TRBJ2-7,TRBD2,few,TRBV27,TGTGCCAGCAGTTCAAGGCGGACTAGCGGGGGTAAAGAGCAGTACTTC,CASSSRRTSGGKEQYF
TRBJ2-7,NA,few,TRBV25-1,TGTGCCAGCACACAGGGTGTCTCCTACGAGCAGTACTTC,CASTQGVSYEQYF
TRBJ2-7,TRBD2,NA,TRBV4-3,TGCGCCAGCAGCCAAGATAGAGGGACTAGCGGGGGGTACGAGCAGTACTTC,CASSQDRGTSGGYEQYF
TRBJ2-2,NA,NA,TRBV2,TGTGCCAGCAGTGAAGGCGGACTGAGCACCGGGGAGCTGTTTTTT,CASSEGGLSTGELFF
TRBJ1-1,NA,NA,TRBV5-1,TGCGCCAGCAGCTGGGGGGGAATTAACACTGAAGCTTTCTTT,CASSWGGINTEAFF
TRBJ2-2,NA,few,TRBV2,TGTGCCAGCAGTGAGACAAACACCGGGGAGCTGTTTTTT,CASSETNTGELFF
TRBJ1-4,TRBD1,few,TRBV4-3,TGCGCCAGCAGCCAAGACCTTAGACAGGGAAAGTTCCGTGAAAAACTGTTTTTT,CASSQDLRQGKFREKLFF
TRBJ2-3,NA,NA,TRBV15,TGTGCCACCAGCAGAGTAGCCCTAGGGGCTAGCACAGATACGCAGTATTTT,CATSRVALGASTDTQYF
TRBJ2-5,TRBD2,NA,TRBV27,TGTGCCAGCAGTTTACTAGCGGGAGTAGAGACCCAGTACTTC,CASSLLAGVETQYF
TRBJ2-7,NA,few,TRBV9,TGTGCCAGCAGCGCATCCGGGACAACCTACGAGCAGTACTTC,CASSASGTTYEQYF
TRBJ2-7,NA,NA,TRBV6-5,TGTGCCAGCAGGGACACCCCCTACGAGCAGTACTTC,CASRDTPYEQYF
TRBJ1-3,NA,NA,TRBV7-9,TGTGCCAGCAGCCCTAGCGGGTCTGGAAACACCATATATTTT,CASSPSGSGNTIYF
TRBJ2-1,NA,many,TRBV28,TGTGCCAGCAACCCTAGCGAACGATTCTACAATGAGCAGTTCTTC,CASNPSERFYNEQFF
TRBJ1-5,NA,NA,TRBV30,TGTGCCTGGAGTGGGCAGGGGAGCAATCAGCCCCAGCATTTT,CAWSGQGSNQPQHF
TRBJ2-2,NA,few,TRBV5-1,TGCGCCAGCAGCTTCTCGGGCAGGGACACCGGGGAGCTGTTTTTT,CASSFSGRDTGELFF
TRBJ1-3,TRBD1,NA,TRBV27,TGTGCCAGCAGCAACAGGGGGGTGGGAAACACCATATATTTT,CASSNRGVGNTIYF
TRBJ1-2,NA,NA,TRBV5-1,TGCGCCAGCAGCCTTTCTTTGGGCCGCTACACCTTC,CASSLSLGRYTF
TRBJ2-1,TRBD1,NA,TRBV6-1,TGTGCCAGCAGTCGACAGGGGTTGGGTTACAATGAGCAGTTCTTC,CASSRQGLGYNEQFF
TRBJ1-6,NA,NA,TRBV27,TGTGCCAGCAGCCCCCGGGGACAAGAATACCTTTCACCCCTCCACTTT,CASSPRGQEYLSPLHF
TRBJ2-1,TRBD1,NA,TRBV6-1,TGTGCCAGCAGTGAGCCGACAGGGAAGGGATTTGGTGAGCAGTTCTTC,CASSEPTGKGFGEQFF
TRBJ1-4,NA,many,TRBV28,TGTGCCAGCAGTTTGTCCCATAATGAAAAACTGTTTTTT,CASSLSHNEKLFF
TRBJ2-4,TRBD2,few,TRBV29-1,TGCAGCGTTGGTAGTGGCGGGGGCAAAAACATTCAGTACTTC,CSVGSGGGKNIQYF
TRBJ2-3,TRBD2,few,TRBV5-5,TGTGCCAGCAGCTTGATAGCGGGAGGTTTGGTTACGCAGTATTTT,CASSLIAGGLVTQYF
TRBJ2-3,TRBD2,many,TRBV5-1,TGCGCCAGCAGCTTACTAGCGGGAGTCGGAGATACGCAGTATTTT,CASSLLAGVGDTQYF
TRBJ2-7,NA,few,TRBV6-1,TGTGCCAGCAGTGAGGCAGGCGTGGGGACTGCACACGAGCAGTACTTC,CASSEAGVGTAHEQYF
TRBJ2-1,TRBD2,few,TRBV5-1,TGCGCCAGCAGCTTGCTAGCGGGAGCCTACAATGAGCAGTTCTTC,CASSLLAGAYNEQFF
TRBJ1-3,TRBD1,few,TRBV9,TGTGCCAGCAGCGTAGAGGGGGCGTATGGAAACACCATATATTTT,CASSVEGAYGNTIYF
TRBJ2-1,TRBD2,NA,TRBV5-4,TGTGCCAGCAGCTTGGGGGTAGCGGGAGTCAATGAGCAGTTCTTC,CASSLGVAGVNEQFF
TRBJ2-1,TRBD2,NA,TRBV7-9,TGTGCCAGCAGCTTAGGGAGGACTAGCGGGAGAGATGAGCAGTTCTTC,CASSLGRTSGRDEQFF
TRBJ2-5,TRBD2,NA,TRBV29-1,TGCAGCGTTGGAGAGTGGGAGGGAGGCCAAGAGACCCAGTACTTC,CSVGEWEGGQETQYF
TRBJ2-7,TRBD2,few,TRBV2,TGTGCCAGCAGTGAGGAGCGGGAGGAGAACGAGCAGTACTTC,CASSEEREENEQYF
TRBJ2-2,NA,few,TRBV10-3,TGTGCCATCAGTGAGTCTCCGGGGACCGGGGAGCTGTTTTTT,CAISESPGTGELFF
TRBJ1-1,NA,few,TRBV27,TGTGCCAGCAGTTTACGGGGAAAGAACACTGAAGCTTTCTTT,CASSLRGKNTEAFF
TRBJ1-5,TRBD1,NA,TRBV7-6,TGTGCCAGCAGCCCCAGGGGGCTAGGACAGCCCCAGCATTTT,CASSPRGLGQPQHF
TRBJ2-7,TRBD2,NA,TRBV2,TGTGCCAGCAGTGAAGTGGGCAGGGGACTAGCGGGAGGACTTGACGAGCAGTACTTC,CASSEVGRGLAGGLDEQYF
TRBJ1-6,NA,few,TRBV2,TGTGCCAGCAGGCCCGAGCAGGGGCAGTCACCCCTCCACTTT,CASRPEQGQSPLHF
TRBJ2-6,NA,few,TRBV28,TGTGCCAGCGCGCACCTCTCTGGGGCCAACGTCCTGACTTTC,CASAHLSGANVLTF
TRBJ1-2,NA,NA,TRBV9,TGTGCCAGCAGCGCTCACCCCCAGGCGGGAGCCGATGGCTACACCTTC,CASSAHPQAGADGYTF